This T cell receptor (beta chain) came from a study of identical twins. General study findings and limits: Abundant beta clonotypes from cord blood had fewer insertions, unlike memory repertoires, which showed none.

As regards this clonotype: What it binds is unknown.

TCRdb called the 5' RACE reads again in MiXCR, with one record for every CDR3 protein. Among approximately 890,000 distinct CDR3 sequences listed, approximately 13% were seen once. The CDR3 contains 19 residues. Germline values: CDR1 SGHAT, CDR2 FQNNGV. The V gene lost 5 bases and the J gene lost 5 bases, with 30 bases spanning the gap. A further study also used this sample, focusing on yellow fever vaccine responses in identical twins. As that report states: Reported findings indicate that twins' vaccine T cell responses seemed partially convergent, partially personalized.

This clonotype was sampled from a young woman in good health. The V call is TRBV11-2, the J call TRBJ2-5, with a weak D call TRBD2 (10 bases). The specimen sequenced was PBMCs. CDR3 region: CASSLYRGRLAGGTETQYF. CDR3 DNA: TGTGCCAGCAGCCTCTACAGGGGGCGGTTAGCGGGAGGTACGGAGACCCAGTACTTC.